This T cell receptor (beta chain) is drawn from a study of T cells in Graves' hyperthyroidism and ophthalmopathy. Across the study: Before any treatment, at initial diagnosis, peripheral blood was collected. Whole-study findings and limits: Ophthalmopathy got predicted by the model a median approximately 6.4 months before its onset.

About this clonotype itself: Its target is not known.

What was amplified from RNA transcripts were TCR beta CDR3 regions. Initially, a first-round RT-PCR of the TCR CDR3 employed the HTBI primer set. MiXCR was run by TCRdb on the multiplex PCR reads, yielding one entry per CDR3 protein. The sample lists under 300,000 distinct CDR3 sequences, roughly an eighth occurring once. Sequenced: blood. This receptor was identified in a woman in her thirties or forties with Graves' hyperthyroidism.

The CDR3 region is CATRGPGGYTF. In nucleotides, the CDR3 is TGTGCCACCAGAGGCCCGGGTGGCTACACCTTC. J is TRBJ1-2 and V is TRBV24-1; D remains unclear. CDR3 length: 11 amino acids. V gave up 7 bases and J gave up 7 bases, with 9 bases separating them. The germline V gene has CDR1 KGHDR and CDR2 SFDVKD.